These 31 T cell receptor beta chains originate from one sample sequenced in a study of T-cell memory formation after mild COVID-19. Each CDR3 protein gets one entry after TCRdb re-called the 5' RACE reads with MiXCR. The sample holds roughly 320,000 distinct CDR3 sequences, 25% to 30% seen once. The source material was PBMCs or a T cell subset sorted from them (not recorded which). Source of these receptors: an adult woman who had mild COVID-19 (a few samples of this study predate the infection). Cell type and time point are not known.

V gene TRBV7-2 combines with J gene TRBJ1-1; D not resolved. V lost 2 bases to trimming and J lost 7 bases, with 8 bases between them. This CDR3 has 12 amino acids. Germline V gene data show CDR1 as SGHTA and CDR2 as FQGNSA. The DNA for the CDR3 is TGTGCCAGCAGCTTAACGGCTGTTGAAGCTTTCTTT. Amino acids: CASSLTAVEAFF.

The chain recombines TRBV5-1 with TRBJ1-3, with a weak D call TRBD1 (6 bases). V was trimmed by 4 bases and J by 0 bases, leaving 17 bases between them. CDR3 length: 17 residues. The germline V gene encodes CDR1 SGHRS and CDR2 YFSETQ. CDR3 sequence reads: CASSPRDTQSSGNTIYF. The CDR3, as DNA: TGCGCCAGCAGCCCAAGGGACACGCAGAGCTCTGGAAACACCATATATTTT.

The chain joins TRBV12-3 or TRBV12-4 to TRBJ2-2, with 12 bases aligning to TRBD2. The CDR3 totals 15 residues. V shed 5 bases and J 4 bases; nucleotides not matched to a gene: 2. Written as DNA, the CDR3 is TGTGCCAGCAGTGCTAGCGGGGGGGCCACCGGGGAGCTGTTTTTT. Protein: CASSASGGATGELFF.

This rearrangement joins TRBV5-1 to TRBJ2-1; the match to TRBD2 covers 11 bases. V lost 0 bases and J lost 7; bases outside the gene matches: 3. This CDR3 has 15 residues. CDR1 is SGHRS and CDR2 is YFSETQ in the germline V gene. The CDR3 region is CASSLDGTSGNEQFF. Written as DNA, the CDR3 is TGCGCCAGCAGCTTGGACGGGACTAGCGGAAATGAGCAGTTCTTC.

This clonotype was seen at least ten times. This chain uses TRBV12-3 or TRBV12-4 with TRBJ2-7; TRBD1 might be the D (6 bases). The CDR3 is made up of 14 amino acids. Trimming cost V 4 bases and J 7 bases, with 17 bases left between them. The CDR3 region has the DNA TGTGCCAGCAGTTCCTGGTATTCAGGGGAAGAGCAGTACTTC. The encoded protein is CASSSWYSGEEQYF.

This clonotype has only a few counts. J is TRBJ2-5 and V is TRBV20-1; D is unclear. The CDR3 loop spans 11 amino acids. CDR1 is DFQATT, CDR2 SNEGSKA, per germline (reference sequence). Trimming stripped 7 bases from V and 5 bases from J, with 11 bases between. The CDR3 is CSGTHSETQYF. CDR3 DNA sequence: TGCAGTGGTACACATTCGGAGACCCAGTACTTC.

This chain links TRBV12-3 or TRBV12-4 with TRBJ2-2, with 12 bases matching TRBD2. The CDR3 spans 16 residues. With V trimmed by 7 bases and J by 4 bases, 7 bases remained unmatched. Here the CDR3 reads CASTRLAGVGTGELFF. CDR3 sequence (DNA): TGTGCCAGCACCAGACTAGCGGGAGTGGGCACCGGGGAGCTGTTTTTT.

The gene calls are TRBV3-1 and TRBJ2-3; D remains unclear. The V gene lost 3 bases and the J gene lost 6 bases, with 16 bases spanning the gap. This CDR3 contains 15 residues. The germline CDR1 and CDR2 sequences are LGHDT and YNNKEL (reference sequence). CDR3 region: CASSQRTLETDTQYF. DNA for the CDR3: TGTGCCAGCAGCCAGAGGACCCTTGAGACGGATACGCAGTATTTT.

The rearrangement joins TRBV7-9 to TRBJ2-7; maybe TRBD1 (5 bases). Deletions cut 5 bases from V and 4 bases from J, with 15 bases between. Germline V CDR1 and CDR2: SEHNR, FQNEAQ (reference sequence). CDR3 length: 14 residues. The CDR3 DNA follows: TGTGCCAGCAGCCGGACAACTGCTGAATACGAGCAGTACTTC. Residues: CASSRTTAEYEQYF.

This clonotype was picked up many times. V and J are TRBV11-2 and TRBJ2-5; D gene uncertain. Trimming stripped 2 bases from V and 2 bases from J, with 9 bases between. The germline gives CDR1 SGHAT, CDR2 FQNNGV. This CDR3 spans 14 amino acids. The CDR3 DNA reads as TGTGCCAGCAGCTTACCGTCTTCTCAAGAGACCCAGTACTTC. Its protein product is CASSLPSSQETQYF. Based on the CDR3 plus reference TRBV11-2 and TRBJ2-5, the full variable domain is EAGVAQSPRYKIIEKRQSVAFWCNPISGHATLYWYQQILGQGPKLLIQFQNNGVVDDSQLPKDRFSAERLKGVDSTLKIQPAKLEDSAVYLCASSLPSSQETQYFGPGTRLLVL.

V and J are TRBV5-1 and TRBJ2-1; a possible D gene is TRBD2 (6 bases). V gave up 3 bases and J gave up 0 bases, with 13 bases separating them. Germline CDR1 and CDR2: SGHRS and YFSETQ. There are 16 residues in the CDR3. The CDR3 DNA reads TGCGCCAGCAGCTCAGCGATAGCGGCCTCCTACAATGAGCAGTTCTTC. This encodes CASSSAIAASYNEQFF. The full variable domain, in which reference TRBV5-1 and TRBJ2-1 provide the parts outside the CDR3, is KAGVTQTPRYLIKTRGQQVTLSCSPISGHRSVSWYQQTPGQGLQFLFEYFSETQRNKGNFPGRFSGRQFSNSRSEMNVSTLELGDSALYLCASSSAIAASYNEQFFGPGTRLTVL.

The chain combines TRBV28 with TRBJ1-1; unclear D gene. The CDR3 runs to 14 residues. V lost 4 bases, J lost 1 base, and 10 bases lay in between. Looked up from germline, CDR1 is MDHEN and CDR2 is SYDVKM. CDR3 DNA: TGTGCCAGCAGTTCATCGGACCCGAACACTGAAGCTTTCTTT. Residues: CASSSSDPNTEAFF.

The CDR3 DNA reads TGTGCCAGCAGTTTAGATGAACCGGGACTCACCATTTACAATGAGCAGTTCTTC. Its protein is CASSLDEPGLTIYNEQFF. The V call is TRBV12-3 or TRBV12-4, the J call TRBJ2-1; perhaps TRBD2 as D (6 bases). The V end was cut by 1 base, the J end by 4 bases, with 20 bases between. CDR3 length: 18 amino acids.

This clonotype was counted between two and nine times. The chain is built from TRBV29-1 and TRBJ2-7, with D unresolved. Trimming removed 0 bases from V and 7 bases from J, with 4 bases in between. In germline, CDR1 is SQVTM, CDR2 ANQGSEA. There are 10 residues in the CDR3. In DNA form, the CDR3 reads TGCAGCGTTGAAGATATGGAGCAGTACTTC. This encodes CSVEDMEQYF.

The table lists this clonotype with many counts. The chain links TRBV5-1 to TRBJ2-1; tentatively, D is TRBD2 (5 bases). CDR1 SGHRS and CDR2 YFSETQ come from the germline V gene. Trimming cost V 6 bases and J 4 bases, with 11 bases left between them. The CDR3 covers 13 residues. CDR3 DNA: TGCGCCAGCACTCTGGGAGCATACAATGAGCAGTTCTTC. Translated, it gives CASTLGAYNEQFF.

Concerning this clonotype: A junction boundary mismatches the germline segment, possibly from a read error. This chain connects TRBV7-9 to TRBJ1-1, with 7 bases aligning to TRBD1. Germline values: CDR1 SEHNR, CDR2 FQNEAQ (reference sequence). This CDR3 is 17 amino acids long. The CDR3 here is CANSPRGGPKLNTEAFF. The CDR3, as DNA: TGTGCCAACAGCCCCAGGGGGGGCCCCAAGCTAAACACTGAAGCTTTCTTT.

The chain carries TRBV5-6 and TRBJ2-3, with TRBD2 identical over 7 bases. Germline assignment: CDR1 SGHDT and CDR2 YYEEEE. The V segment lost 4 bases and the J segment 2 bases; nucleotides outside the gene matches: 10. CDR3 length: 16 residues. CDR3 region: CASSPGGIAVTDTQYF. The CDR3 DNA reads as TGTGCCAGCAGCCCCGGGGGGATAGCGGTCACAGATACGCAGTATTTT.

This clonotype came up a few times. The chain recombines TRBV4-2 with TRBJ2-3; D gene uncertain. Trimming pared 0 bases from V and 4 bases from J, leaving 5 bases between. There are 13 residues in the CDR3. Germline assignment: CDR1 LGHNA and CDR2 YNFKEQ. The CDR3 nucleotides are TGTGCCAGCAGCCAAGATCCGCCAGATACGCAGTATTTT. It encodes CASSQDPPDTQYF.

This clonotype came up a few times. The rearrangement joins TRBV4-2 to TRBJ2-3; 11 bases are a match to TRBD2. The CDR3 is made up of 17 amino acids. Losses at the gene ends were 4 bases for V and 0 bases for J; bases not matched to a gene: 6. Germline CDR1 and CDR2: LGHNA and YNFKEQ. The CDR3 DNA reads TGTGCCAGCAGCCGACAGGGACTAGCGGCCAGCACAGATACGCAGTATTTT. Amino acid sequence: CASSRQGLAASTDTQYF.

The chain has TRBV20-1 and TRBJ2-4, with 8 nucleotides matching TRBD2. CDR3 length equals 15 residues. V lost 6 bases and J lost 1; bases outside the gene matches: 8. Germline V CDR1 and CDR2: DFQATT, SNEGSKA (reference sequence). The CDR3 DNA is TGCAGTGCAACCGCGACTAGCGCCGCCAAAAACATTCAGTACTTC. It yields the protein CSATATSAAKNIQYF.

The rearrangement joins TRBV6-5 to TRBJ1-1; tentatively, D is TRBD1 (5 bases). V was trimmed by 4 bases and J by 1 base, leaving 16 bases between them. Looked up from germline, CDR1 is MNHEY and CDR2 is SVGAGI. This CDR3 is 16 amino acids long. The CDR3 sequence is CASSSRGGRANTEAFF. CDR3 coding DNA: TGTGCCAGCAGTTCCCGGGGGGGAAGGGCGAACACTGAAGCTTTCTTT.

This chain connects TRBV10-2 to TRBJ1-5; D is unclear. Trimming took off 4 bases at V and 5 bases at J, with 12 bases between the two ends. Germline lookup yields CDR1 WSHSY and CDR2 SAAADI. This CDR3 has 14 amino acids. CDR3 region: CASSARAVDQPQHF. CDR3 bases: TGCGCCAGCAGTGCTCGGGCAGTTGATCAGCCCCAGCATTTT.

This clonotype was counted a few times. The chain is built from TRBV5-1 and TRBJ1-1; D is undetermined. This CDR3 contains 14 residues. The V end lost 2 bases, the J end lost 6 bases, and 14 bases lay between the germline ends. In germline, CDR1 is SGHRS, CDR2 YFSETQ. DNA of the CDR3: TGCGCCAGCAGCTTAAGACAAACACCAGCTGAAGCTTTCTTT. Translating it yields CASSLRQTPAEAFF.

The gene calls are TRBV5-1 and TRBJ1-5; D might be TRBD1 (6 bases). The CDR3 is 14 amino acids. V was trimmed by 4 bases and J by 4 bases, leaving 12 bases between them. The germline gives CDR1 SGHRS, CDR2 YFSETQ. Written as DNA, the CDR3 is TGCGCCAGCAGCGAGGGGGGGGAGAATCAGCCCCAGCATTTT. It encodes CASSEGGENQPQHF. Full variable domain (outside the CDR3, taken from reference TRBV5-1 and TRBJ1-5): KAGVTQTPRYLIKTRGQQVTLSCSPISGHRSVSWYQQTPGQGLQFLFEYFSETQRNKGNFPGRFSGRQFSNSRSEMNVSTLELGDSALYLCASSEGGENQPQHFGDGTRLSIL.

This clonotype was counted at least ten times. The chain recombines TRBV11-2 with TRBJ2-3; 11 nucleotides line up with TRBD2. Germline V lookup: CDR1 SGHAT, CDR2 FQNNGV. This CDR3 has 15 residues. The junction had 8 bases not matched to a gene; V was cut back by 5 bases and J by 7 bases. The CDR3 nucleotides are TGTGCCAGCAGCGCACGACTAGCGGGGTTAAATACGCAGTATTTT. The encoded protein is CASSARLAGLNTQYF.

The V call is TRBV5-5, the J call TRBJ2-5, with D maybe TRBD2 (6 bases). The CDR3 is 12 amino acids. The germline V gene has CDR1 SGHKS and CDR2 YYEKEE (reference sequence). V was cut by 4 bases and J by 3 bases, with 7 bases left in between. The CDR3 protein is CASSKREETQYF. The CDR3 DNA follows: TGTGCCAGCAGCAAGCGGGAAGAGACCCAGTACTTC.

The chain has TRBV7-9 and TRBJ2-3, with D hard to call. Trimming pared 1 base from V and 2 bases from J, leaving 7 bases between. Germline lookup yields CDR1 SEHNR and CDR2 FQNEAQ (reference sequence). This CDR3 is built from 14 residues. The CDR3 is CASSLGQDTDTQYF. In nucleotides, the CDR3 is TGTGCCAGCAGCTTAGGGCAGGACACAGATACGCAGTATTTT.

This chain uses TRBV5-1 with TRBJ2-2; 8 bases are a match to TRBD2. This CDR3 region has 19 residues. Looked up from germline, CDR1 is SGHRS and CDR2 is YFSETQ. With V trimmed by 0 bases and J by 3 bases, 13 bases remained unmatched. The CDR3 sequence: CASSLAGSGILPHTGELFF. The CDR3 DNA follows: TGCGCCAGCAGCTTGGCCGGTAGCGGGATACTTCCCCACACCGGGGAGCTGTTTTTT.

CDR3 residues: CASSLVHSLAGTSTDTQYF. The CDR3 region has the DNA TGTGCCAGCAGCTTAGTTCACTCACTAGCGGGGACTAGCACAGATACGCAGTATTTT. This chain uses TRBV7-9 with TRBJ2-3; TRBD2 matches 10 bases. The germline gives CDR1 SEHNR, CDR2 FQNEAQ (reference sequence). This CDR3 comprises 19 residues. The junction had 10 bases not matched to a gene; V was cut back by 1 base and J by 0 bases. Combining the CDR3 with reference TRBV7-9 and TRBJ2-3 gives the whole variable domain DTGVSQNPRHKITKRGQNVTFRCDPISEHNRLYWYRQTLGQGPEFLTYFQNEAQLEKSRLLSDRFSAERPKGSFSTLEIQRTEQGDSAMYLCASSLVHSLAGTSTDTQYFGPGTRLTVL.

The chain has TRBV2 and TRBJ2-3; unclear D gene. Germline-derived CDR1 and CDR2 are SNHLY and FYNNEI. The CDR3 extends over 13 amino acids. The V and J ends lost 11 bases and 2 bases respectively, with 14 bases between them. CDR3 region: CAASWGPTDTQYF. Written as DNA, the CDR3 is TGTGCCGCAAGTTGGGGTCCCACAGATACGCAGTATTTT.

This chain uses TRBV30 with TRBJ2-1, with D maybe TRBD2 (5 bases). Germline V CDR1 and CDR2: GTSNPN, SVGIG (reference sequence). CDR3 size: 14 residues. With 1 base removed from V and 6 bases from J, the gap between germline ends came to 13 bases. CDR3 sequence: CAWSAQLGSNEQFF. The CDR3 bases are TGTGCCTGGAGTGCCCAGCTTGGGAGCAATGAGCAGTTCTTC.